These 17 T cell receptor beta chains originate from one sample sequenced in a study of PD-1 blockade in classical Hodgkin lymphoma. Time point reported: cycle 4 day 1 (C4D1), after less than seven weeks of nivolumab. Each patient's relapse followed autologous stem cell transplantation, and brentuximab vedotin exposure varied. Purification of CD4+ T cells from thawed PBMCs was performed via magnetic negative selection. Produced via immunoSEQ multiplex PCR; TCRdb's table is partial and in-frame only. The sample has about 28,000 clones, roughly 80% seen once. This specimen was CD4+ T cells from blood, taken before the fourth cycle of nivolumab. The receptors derive from a human donor with classical Hodgkin lymphoma.

This chain links TRBV7-9 with TRBJ1-1, with D tentatively TRBD1 (5 bases). V dropped 2 bases and J dropped 5 bases, with 21 bases sitting between them. The CDR3 totals 17 residues. Germline V gene lookup returns CDR1 SEHNR and CDR2 FQNEAQ (reference sequence). The CDR3 region has the DNA TGTGCCAGCAGCTTATCCTCTTCGAGGGGCTGGCGAACTGAAGCTTTCTTT. Protein product: CASSLSSSRGWRTEAFF.

The chain carries TRBV10-3 and TRBJ1-1, with D possibly being TRBD1 (5 bases). This CDR3 is built from 14 residues. The V end was cut by 8 bases, the J end by 5 bases, with 18 bases between. In germline, CDR1 is ENHRY, CDR2 SYGVKD. The CDR3 loop is CAIHPAGRPTEAFF. As DNA, the CDR3 is TGTGCCATCCATCCGGCAGGGAGACCGACTGAAGCTTTCTTT.

The chain uses TRBV5-3 and TRBJ1-5; D is ambiguous. TRBV5-3 is recorded as an ORF, its role being uncertain. This CDR3 region has 13 residues. V was trimmed by 10 bases and J by 0 bases, leaving 11 bases between them. The chain's CDR3 is CAPPGYSNQPQHF. The CDR3, as DNA: TGTGCCCCCCCCGGGTATAGCAATCAGCCCCAGCATTTT.

This clone was counted only a few times. The chain is built from TRBV19 and TRBJ2-2, with 12 bases fitting TRBD2. CDR1 and CDR2 from the germline V gene are LNHDA and SQIVND (reference sequence). The CDR3 has 18 amino acids. V lost 0 bases, J lost 7 bases, and 9 bases stayed unmatched. The DNA of the CDR3 is TGTGCCAGTAGTATAGATACTAGCGGGGGGCCGCGGTTCGGGGAGCTGTTTTTT. It is translated as CASSIDTSGGPRFGELFF.

V usage is TRBV27 and J usage is TRBJ1-4; no clear D. The CDR3 has 13 residues. Germline CDR1 reads MNHEY; CDR2 reads SMNVEV (reference sequence). Deletions cut 2 bases from V and 12 bases from J, with 13 bases between. The CDR3 nucleotides read TGTGCCAGCAGTTTACGAGAAACCGGGCAACTGTTTTTT. It translates to CASSLRETGQLFF. Together with reference TRBV27 and TRBJ1-4, the CDR3 gives the full variable domain: EAQVTQNPRYLITVTGKKLTVTCSQNMNHEYMSWYRQDPGLGLRQIYYSMNVEVTDKGDVPEGYKVSRKEKRNFPLILESPSPNQTSLYFCASSLRETGQLFFGSGTQLSVL.

The chain links TRBV7-2 to TRBJ2-2, with 7 bases lining up with TRBD2. Germline loops: CDR1 SGHTA, CDR2 FQGNSA. CDR3 length equals 18 residues. The junction had 17 bases not matched to a gene; V was cut back by 5 bases and J by 5 bases. The CDR3 here is CASSPSRQAGVFTGELFF. The CDR3 coding sequence is TGTGCCAGCAGCCCTTCACGCCAGGCGGGAGTCTTTACCGGGGAGCTGTTTTTT.

The chain joins TRBV5-5 to TRBJ2-7; TRBD1 matches at 7 bases. The CDR3 runs to 14 residues. The V gene's germline CDR1 is SGHKS and CDR2 YYEKEE (reference sequence). V shed 4 bases, J shed 1 base, and the junction held 5 bases outside the gene matches. The CDR3 is CASSPTGQSYEQYF. Written as DNA, the CDR3 is TGTGCCAGCAGCCCTACGGGACAGTCCTACGAGCAGTACTTC.

CDR3 nucleotides: TGTGCCAGCAGCTTGGGGGGGGGCGCCGAGACCCAGTACTTC. This sequence encodes CASSLGGGAETQYF. V usage is TRBV5-6 and J usage is TRBJ2-5, with a possible D match to TRBD2 (7 bases). V lost 0 bases and J 5 bases, leaving 11 bases between the germline ends. The CDR3 is made up of 14 amino acids. CDR1 and CDR2 (germline): SGHDT, YYEEEE.

The chain employs TRBV5-6 and TRBJ2-2; D not certain. Trimming cost V 4 bases and J 6 bases, with 13 bases left between them. Germline assignment: CDR1 SGHDT and CDR2 YYEEEE. The CDR3 runs 14 residues. This CDR3 is CASSPLVGSGELFF. Written as DNA, the CDR3 is TGTGCCAGCAGCCCCCTGGTAGGGTCCGGGGAGCTGTTTTTT.

This sequence joins TRBV6-5 and TRBJ2-2; the match to TRBD1 covers 10 bases. This CDR3 spans 15 amino acids. V shed 11 bases and J 5 bases; nucleotides not matched to a gene: 11. The V gene's germline CDR1 is MNHEY and CDR2 SVGAGI. The CDR3 DNA reads TGTGCCCGGCTGAGAGACAGGGGGCTTACCGGGGAGCTGTTTTTT. Protein sequence: CARLRDRGLTGELFF.

The chain couples TRBV5-1 to TRBJ2-2; the D is unclear. Germline V lookup: CDR1 SGHRS, CDR2 YFSETQ. Between the trimmed V and J ends, which lost 4 bases and 0 bases, there was a span of 4 bases. This CDR3 has 13 amino acids. This chain's CDR3 is CASSPPNTGELFF. DNA of the CDR3: TGCGCCAGCAGCCCGCCGAACACCGGGGAGCTGTTTTTT.

The V and J genes are TRBV10-3 and TRBJ2-1; 9 bases agree with TRBD1. CDR3 length: 18 amino acids. V was pared by 4 bases and J by 0 bases, with 10 bases of the junction left unmatched. The germline gives CDR1 ENHRY, CDR2 SYGVKD. CDR3 in amino acids: CAISGPGQGLTSYNEQFF. The CDR3 DNA sequence: TGTGCCATCAGTGGTCCGGGACAGGGTCTAACCTCCTACAATGAGCAGTTCTTC.

The V and J genes are TRBV2 and TRBJ2-1; 7 nucleotides align to TRBD1. This CDR3 comprises 18 residues. J gave up 0 bases and V 6 bases, and 14 bases lay outside the gene matches. Germline V gives CDR1 SNHLY, CDR2 FYNNEI. CDR3 nucleotides: TGTGCCAGCAGACCGGGACAGACCTACCCAAGCTCCTACAATGAGCAGTTCTTC. Protein product: CASRPGQTYPSSYNEQFF.

V and J are TRBV19 and TRBJ2-3; D tentatively reads TRBD1 or TRBD2 (5 bases each). Trimming pared 6 bases from V and 1 base from J, leaving 8 bases between. The germline V gene encodes CDR1 LNHDA and CDR2 SQIVND (reference sequence). The CDR3 is 13 residues long. The CDR3 DNA follows: TGTGCCAGTAGCTGGGGACGCACAGATACGCAGTATTTT. This gives the protein CASSWGRTDTQYF.

The chain recombines TRBV4-2 with TRBJ2-6; 7 bases align to TRBD2. This CDR3 has 20 residues. Looked up from germline, CDR1 is LGHNA and CDR2 is YNFKEQ. V shed 0 bases and J 2 bases; nucleotides not matched to a gene: 13. In DNA form, the CDR3 reads TGTGCCAGCAGCCAAGATTTTGGGTCAGGGACTATCGCTGGGGCCAACGTCCTGACTTTC. Encoded protein: CASSQDFGSGTIAGANVLTF.

CDR3 in amino acids: CASTPEVQGDGYTF. CDR3 sequence (DNA): TGTGCCAGCACCCCTGAGGTACAGGGGGATGGCTACACCTTC. The rearrangement joins TRBV21-1 to TRBJ1-2; the table gives TRBD1 as D, unverified against the DNA. TRBV21-1 corresponds to a pseudogene. The CDR3 totals 14 residues.

The V call is TRBV15, the J call TRBJ2-7, with D maybe TRBD2 (5 bases). This CDR3 spans 13 amino acids. Per germline, CDR1 LNHNV and CDR2 YYDKDF (reference sequence). Trimming shortened V by 0 bases and J by 7 bases, and 10 bases separated the two germline ends. CDR3 sequence: CATSRDAAGEQYF. The DNA for the CDR3 is TGTGCCACCAGCAGAGACGCGGCGGGTGAGCAGTACTTC.